These T cell receptor beta chains were read from a single sample in a study of blood T cells in healthy people across ages. TCRdb called the 5' RACE reads again in MiXCR, with one record for every CDR3 protein. The sample shows roughly 500,000 distinct CDR3 sequences, about 25% of them seen only once. Material for sequencing was blood. These receptors came from a woman aged 70-85 years in good health. Each CDR3 is given with its conserved first and last residue. Fields, in order: V gene, J gene, D gene, clone size, CDR3 protein, CDR3 DNA. The D gene is left open where the match is weak. Clone size is not always given. Where it is, it says once, few, many or a class for expanded clones.

V: TRBV10-3
J: TRBJ2-1
D: .
size: .
CDR3: CAISDSAYNEQFF
DNA: TGTGCCATCAGTGATTCGGCCTACAATGAGCAGTTCTTC

V: TRBV2
J: TRBJ1-1
D: .
size: few
CDR3: CASRQLTTEAFF
DNA: TGTGCCAGTAGACAGCTAACTACTGAAGCTTTCTTT

V: TRBV10-2
J: TRBJ2-7
D: TRBD1
size: .
CDR3: CASMETGVSYEQYF
DNA: TGCGCCAGCATGGAGACAGGGGTCTCCTACGAGCAGTACTTC

V: TRBV5-1
J: TRBJ2-7
D: .
size: .
CDR3: CASSLQGPFYEQYF
DNA: TGCGCCAGCAGCTTACAGGGCCCTTTTTACGAGCAGTACTTC

V: TRBV29-1
J: TRBJ2-3
D: .
size: .
CDR3: CSVEYIGAITDTQYF
DNA: TGCAGCGTTGAATATATAGGGGCTATCACAGATACGCAGTATTTT

V: TRBV12-3/TRBV12-4
J: TRBJ1-6
D: TRBD1
size: few
CDR3: CASSTTGESPLHF
DNA: TGTGCCAGCAGCACTACAGGGGAATCACCCCTCCACTTT

V: TRBV28
J: TRBJ2-7
D: .
size: .
CDR3: CASLQGGTTYEQYF
DNA: TGTGCCAGCCTTCAAGGAGGCACGACCTACGAGCAGTACTTC

V: TRBV11-2
J: TRBJ2-1
D: .
size: .
CDR3: CASSPRVTGHNEQFF
DNA: TGTGCCAGCAGCCCCCGGGTAACGGGGCACAATGAGCAGTTCTTC

V: TRBV4-1
J: TRBJ2-5
D: TRBD1
size: .
CDR3: CASSQETGKETQYF
DNA: TGCGCCAGCAGCCAAGAGACAGGGAAAGAGACCCAGTACTTC

V: TRBV2
J: TRBJ2-5
D: TRBD1
size: few
CDR3: CASTQWGTGAGETQYF
DNA: TGTGCCAGCACCCAATGGGGGACAGGGGCTGGGGAGACCCAGTACTTC

V: TRBV20-1
J: TRBJ2-3
D: TRBD2
size: few
CDR3: CSAKLAGDSTDTQYF
DNA: TGCAGTGCTAAACTAGCGGGAGACAGCACAGATACGCAGTATTTT

V: TRBV5-8
J: TRBJ1-2
D: .
size: .
CDR3: CASSLQGMSGYTF
DNA: TGTGCCAGCAGCTTGCAGGGGATGTCTGGCTACACCTTC

V: TRBV7-2
J: TRBJ1-4
D: .
size: .
CDR3: CASSKDPATNEKLFF
DNA: TGTGCCAGCAGCAAAGACCCCGCAACTAATGAAAAACTGTTTTTT

V: TRBV2
J: TRBJ2-2
D: .
size: .
CDR3: CASSPGRTGELFF
DNA: TGTGCCAGCAGTCCGGGTAGAACCGGGGAGCTGTTTTTT

V: TRBV7-3
J: TRBJ2-7
D: .
size: .
CDR3: CASSLTSIWRTGVLEQYF
DNA: TGTGCCAGCAGCTTAACTTCCATATGGCGAACGGGGGTCCTCGAGCAGTACTTC

V: TRBV5-1
J: TRBJ1-1
D: .
size: .
CDR3: CASSGFSGIGARNTEAFF
DNA: TGCGCCAGCAGTGGTTTTTCCGGGATAGGGGCTAGGAACACTGAAGCTTTCTTT

V: TRBV29-1
J: TRBJ2-4
D: TRBD2
size: many
CDR3: CSVTLAGDDIQYF
DNA: TGCAGCGTTACACTAGCGGGGGATGACATTCAGTACTTC

V: TRBV21-1
J: TRBJ2-7
D: .
size: .
CDR3: CASSKGDVRGVSEQYF
DNA: TGTGCCAGCAGCAAAGGGGATGTCAGGGGAGTCAGCGAGCAGTACTTC

V: TRBV19
J: TRBJ1-1
D: .
size: .
CDR3: CASSILLGSTEAFF
DNA: TGTGCCAGTAGTATCCTCTTGGGGAGCACTGAAGCTTTCTTT

V: TRBV12-3/TRBV12-4
J: TRBJ1-2
D: .
size: .
CDR3: CASSYQVNYGYTF
DNA: TGTGCCAGCAGTTACCAGGTTAACTATGGCTACACCTTC

V: TRBV15
J: TRBJ2-4
D: .
size: .
CDR3: CATSGGTATKNIQYF
DNA: TGTGCCACCAGCGGCGGGACAGCTACAAAAAACATTCAGTACTTC

V: TRBV7-2
J: TRBJ1-2
D: TRBD1
size: few
CDR3: CASSLGKGARYGYTF
DNA: TGTGCCAGCAGCTTGGGGAAGGGGGCGCGTTATGGCTACACCTTC

V: TRBV12-3/TRBV12-4
J: TRBJ2-5
D: TRBD1
size: few
CDR3: CASRDRGLETQYF
DNA: TGTGCCAGCAGGGACAGGGGGCTGGAGACCCAGTACTTC

V: TRBV3-1
J: TRBJ2-5
D: TRBD1
size: .
CDR3: CASSQGTGRTQYF
DNA: TGTGCCAGCAGCCAAGGGACAGGCAGGACCCAGTACTTC

V: TRBV6-5
J: TRBJ1-1
D: .
size: .
CDR3: CASSTLAGHTEAFF
DNA: TGTGCCAGCAGCACTTTGGCAGGGCACACTGAAGCTTTCTTT

V: TRBV5-1
J: TRBJ1-4
D: .
size: few
CDR3: CASTHGGVGEKLFF
DNA: TGCGCCAGCACCCATGGGGGAGTCGGAGAAAAACTGTTTTTT

V: TRBV7-9
J: TRBJ1-4
D: .
size: .
CDR3: CASQTGGSTNEKLFF
DNA: TGTGCCAGCCAAACCGGGGGTTCAACTAATGAAAAACTGTTTTTT

V: TRBV6-5
J: TRBJ1-2
D: .
size: many
CDR3: CASSYSTVNYGYTF
DNA: TGTGCCAGCAGTTACTCCACCGTTAACTATGGCTACACCTTC

V: TRBV4-3
J: TRBJ2-7
D: .
size: .
CDR3: CASSQLLGYEQYF
DNA: TGCGCCAGCAGCCAATTACTGGGATACGAGCAGTACTTC

V: TRBV11-3
J: TRBJ2-5
D: TRBD1
size: .
CDR3: CASSRILIQGKETQYF
DNA: TGTGCCAGCAGCCGAATCTTAATACAGGGGAAGGAGACCCAGTACTTC

V: TRBV20-1
J: TRBJ2-2
D: TRBD2
size: .
CDR3: CSAREASGGFSGELFF
DNA: TGCAGTGCTAGAGAGGCTAGCGGGGGGTTTTCCGGGGAGCTGTTTTTT

V: TRBV20-1
J: TRBJ2-5
D: .
size: .
CDR3: CSARASRGTQYF
DNA: TGCAGTGCCCGGGCGAGCCGAGGGACCCAGTACTTC

V: TRBV24-1
J: TRBJ2-5
D: TRBD2
size: .
CDR3: CATSDFSAGGGGTQYF
DNA: TGTGCCACCAGTGATTTCTCCGCGGGGGGCGGGGGGACCCAGTACTTC

V: TRBV7-3
J: TRBJ2-3
D: TRBD2
size: few
CDR3: CASSLTSQERGATDTQYF
DNA: TGTGCCAGCAGCTTAACGTCTCAGGAGCGGGGGGCTACAGATACGCAGTATTTT

V: TRBV9
J: TRBJ1-1
D: .
size: .
CDR3: CASSVDGEMNTEAFF
DNA: TGTGCCAGCAGCGTAGATGGGGAGATGAACACTGAAGCTTTCTTT

V: TRBV5-1
J: TRBJ2-5
D: TRBD1
size: many
CDR3: CASSPKVQGAKTQYF
DNA: TGCGCCAGCAGCCCAAAGGTACAGGGGGCGAAAACCCAGTACTTC

V: TRBV5-4
J: TRBJ1-1
D: .
size: .
CDR3: CASSLLAEGSTEAFF
DNA: TGTGCCAGCAGCTTGCTCGCGGAGGGCTCAACTGAAGCTTTCTTT

V: TRBV12-3/TRBV12-4
J: TRBJ2-2
D: .
size: few
CDR3: CASRLRSGYTGELFF
DNA: TGTGCCAGCAGATTGAGGTCCGGTTACACCGGGGAGCTGTTTTTT

V: TRBV12-3/TRBV12-4
J: TRBJ2-6
D: .
size: many
CDR3: CASSLSQPGANVLTF
DNA: TGTGCCAGCAGTTTAAGCCAACCTGGGGCCAACGTCCTGACTTTC

V: TRBV6-1
J: TRBJ2-7
D: TRBD2
size: .
CDR3: CASSGRTSGSYEQYF
DNA: TGTGCCAGCAGTGGACGGACTAGCGGTTCCTACGAGCAGTACTTC

V: TRBV5-6
J: TRBJ2-1
D: .
size: .
CDR3: CASSFAPGEQFF
DNA: TGTGCCAGCAGCTTCGCCCCGGGTGAGCAGTTCTTC

V: TRBV7-9
J: TRBJ2-7
D: .
size: few
CDR3: CASSSVPYYGQYF
DNA: TGTGCCAGCAGCTCCGTACCCTACTACGGGCAGTACTTC

V: TRBV20-1
J: TRBJ1-2
D: .
size: .
CDR3: CSARRGLGGYTF
DNA: TGCAGTGCTAGGCGTGGGTTAGGGGGCTACACCTTC

V: TRBV5-1
J: TRBJ2-3
D: .
size: few
CDR3: CASSSVDYRTDMQYF
DNA: TGCGCCAGCAGCTCTGTAGACTACAGAACAGATATGCAGTATTTT

V: TRBV29-1
J: TRBJ2-7
D: .
size: .
CDR3: CSVGKRQGSYEQYF
DNA: TGCAGCGTTGGAAAAAGGCAGGGAAGCTACGAGCAGTACTTC

V: TRBV6-2/TRBV6-3
J: TRBJ2-6
D: .
size: few
CDR3: CASSFTGYSGANVLTF
DNA: TGTGCCAGCAGTTTTACAGGTTACTCTGGGGCCAACGTCCTGACTTTC

V: TRBV7-2
J: TRBJ2-5
D: .
size: .
CDR3: CASSAQWGETQYF
DNA: TGTGCCAGCAGCGCCCAGTGGGGGGAGACCCAGTACTTC

V: TRBV7-3
J: TRBJ2-1
D: TRBD2
size: .
CDR3: CASSISSGGTNNEQFF
DNA: TGTGCCAGCAGCATCTCTAGCGGGGGAACCAACAATGAGCAGTTCTTC

V: TRBV6-2/TRBV6-3
J: TRBJ1-2
D: TRBD1
size: few
CDR3: CASSLRGQLYYGYTF
DNA: TGTGCCAGCAGTCTAAGGGGACAGTTATACTATGGCTACACCTTC

V: TRBV3-1
J: TRBJ2-1
D: TRBD2
size: .
CDR3: CASSQGGAGVYNEQFF
DNA: TGTGCCAGCAGCCAAGGCGGAGCGGGGGTGTACAATGAGCAGTTCTTC